Described below is a single T cell receptor beta chain sequence and its context. The germline V gene encodes CDR1 ENHRY and CDR2 SYGVKD. The CDR3 extends over 15 amino acids. V was clipped by 5 bases and J by 0 bases; unmatched bases: 4. Use of 60 Vbeta and 13 Jbeta primers characterized the PCR. Libraries were prepared by immunoSEQ multiplex PCR; TCRdb keeps only in-frame clonotypes and omits some of them. Among about 120,000 clones, approximately 80% were seen once, and the ten largest hold about 12%. The data are from a study of cytomegalovirus exposure and HLA in healthy donors. Sequences were obtained from PBMCs. The chain uses TRBV10-3 and TRBJ2-3; TRBD2 aligns across 8 bases. The TCR originated in a woman aged 40 to 50 in good health and CMV-seropositive. In DNA form, the CDR3 reads TGTGCCATCAGTAGGACTAGCCCTAGCACAGATACGCAGTATTTT. Amino acid sequence: CAISRTSPSTDTQYF.